The next 21 T cell receptor beta chains were all read from a single sample in a study of T cell repertoires in cytomegalovirus infection (dated by TCRdb to between 2019 and 2020). The reads were generated on an Illumina HiSeq 1500. Clones were called with MiXCR by TCRdb after fastp trimmed the public reads at Q25, and only in-frame beta chains were retained. Every distinct CDR3 protein forms one entry, paired with its most common genes and DNA. Within this sample are about 530,000 distinct CDR3 sequences, with around 27% of them counted one time only. The ten largest clones represent 13% of the sample. Input material: PBMCs. The receptors originated from a human donor in good health (CMV status not recorded). Some clones in this sample may be carry-over from other donors' samples.

This clonotype was seen at least ten times. V usage is TRBV12-3 or TRBV12-4 and J usage is TRBJ1-2; the match to TRBD1 covers 8 bases. The CDR3 totals 15 residues. Trimming took 3 bases from V and 2 from J; bases not matched to a gene: 5. The CDR3, as DNA: TGTGCCAGCAGTTTCCCAGGACAGGGAAACTATGGCTACACCTTC. It is translated as CASSFPGQGNYGYTF.

This chain uses TRBV5-1 with TRBJ1-1; possibly TRBD1 for D (6 bases). The CDR3 is 16 amino acids. The germline V and J ends were trimmed by 0 bases and 1 base, with 13 bases remaining between them. Germline CDR1 is SGHRS and CDR2 is YFSETQ. The DNA of the CDR3 is TGCGCCAGCAGCTTGGTGACGGACAGCGCGAACACTGAAGCTTTCTTT. This gives the protein CASSLVTDSANTEAFF.

This clonotype was seen a few times. The chain combines TRBV2 with TRBJ1-1; unclear D gene. Germline V gene data show CDR1 as SNHLY and CDR2 as FYNNEI. V lost 9 bases and J 0 bases, leaving 5 bases between the germline ends. This CDR3 contains 11 residues. The CDR3 spells CARAMNTEAFF. The CDR3, as DNA: TGTGCCAGGGCAATGAACACTGAAGCTTTCTTT.

This clonotype has a handful of counts. The chain recombines TRBV10-3 with TRBJ1-5; D is possibly TRBD1 (6 bases). The V end was cut by 3 bases, the J end by 0 bases, with 12 bases between. The CDR3 spans 16 residues. Per the germline V gene, CDR1 is ENHRY and CDR2 is SYGVKD. The CDR3 protein is CAISDRGVDSNQPQHF. The CDR3 nucleotides are TGTGCCATCAGTGACAGGGGAGTCGATAGCAATCAGCCCCAGCATTTT.

Turning to this clonotype: This may arise from a read error, as a much more abundant clone is one base away. The rearrangement links TRBV6-2 or TRBV6-3 to TRBJ2-3; 9 bases match TRBD2. The junction had 12 bases not matched to a gene; V was cut back by 7 bases and J by 10 bases. Looked up from germline, CDR1 is MNHEY and CDR2 is SVGEGT. The CDR3 is 14 residues long. The CDR3 region is CASTASGIIYAQYF. The CDR3 DNA is TGTGCCAGCACGGCTAGCGGGATAATATATGCGCAGTATTTT.

The chain employs TRBV2 and TRBJ2-1, with TRBD2 identical over 7 bases. With V trimmed by 3 bases and J by 5 bases, 4 bases remained unmatched. The CDR3 runs 14 residues. From germline, CDR1 is SNHLY and CDR2 FYNNEI. In DNA form, the CDR3 reads TGTGCCAGCAGTGAGCGGGAGTTCAACAATGAGCAGTTCTTC. As protein: CASSEREFNNEQFF. The full variable domain, with the rest looked up from reference TRBV2 and TRBJ2-1, is EPEVTQTPSHQVTQMGQEVILRCVPISNHLYFYWYRQILGQKVEFLVSFYNNEISEKSEIFDDQFSVERPDGSNFTLKIRSTKLEDSAMYFCASSEREFNNEQFFGPGTRLTVL.

There are many counts of this clonotype. The V gene is TRBV7-2, the J gene TRBJ2-6; D possibly matches TRBD1 or TRBD2 (5 bases each). The germline V gene has CDR1 SGHTA and CDR2 FQGNSA. This CDR3 contains 18 residues. The ends were cut back, 5 bases at V and 2 bases at J, with 19 bases in the middle. DNA of the CDR3: TGTGCCAGCAGCCCCCTCGAGGGCAGGGTTCCTGGGGCCAACGTCCTGACTTTC. Its translation is CASSPLEGRVPGANVLTF. Filled out from reference TRBV7-2 and TRBJ2-6, the complete variable domain reads GAGVSQSPSNKVTEKGKDVELRCDPISGHTALYWYRQSLGQGLEFLIYFQGNSAPDKSGLPSDRFSAERTGGSVSTLTIQRTQQEDSAVYLCASSPLEGRVPGANVLTFGAGSRLTVL.

This clonotype was picked up a small number of times. The chain uses TRBV15 and TRBJ2-3, with 10 nucleotides matching TRBD1. Germline V CDR1 and CDR2: LNHNV, YYDKDF (reference sequence). The CDR3 runs to 16 residues. V gave up 4 bases and J gave up 6 bases; unmatched junction bases: 10. DNA for the CDR3: TGTGCCACCAGCACTCCGGGGGGACAGGGGAAGGATACGCAGTATTTT. This translates into CATSTPGGQGKDTQYF.

The genes are TRBV7-9 and TRBJ2-5; perhaps TRBD2 as D (6 bases). Germline V gene data show CDR1 as SEHNR and CDR2 as FQNEAQ (reference sequence). V dropped 6 bases and J dropped 13 bases, with 21 bases sitting between them. This CDR3 has 13 amino acids. For the CDR3, the DNA is TGTGCCAGCAGGCCACTTCTCCCTTTCGGGGGGTACTTC. This codes for CASRPLLPFGGYF. The full variable domain, with the rest looked up from reference TRBV7-9 and TRBJ2-5, is DTGVSQNPRHKITKRGQNVTFRCDPISEHNRLYWYRQTLGQGPEFLTYFQNEAQLEKSRLLSDRFSAERPKGSFSTLEIQRTEQGDSAMYLCASRPLLPFGGYFGPGTRLLVL.

The genes are TRBV28 and TRBJ2-7; 7 bases agree with TRBD1. This CDR3 is 15 amino acids long. The V segment lost 6 bases and the J segment 7 bases; nucleotides outside the gene matches: 15. Germline V lookup: CDR1 MDHEN, CDR2 SYDVKM. CDR3 residues: CASSRRDSPMWEQYF. The CDR3 DNA reads as TGTGCCAGCAGCCGACGGGACAGCCCAATGTGGGAGCAGTACTTC. Together with reference TRBV28 and TRBJ2-7, the CDR3 gives the full variable domain: DVKVTQSSRYLVKRTGEKVFLECVQDMDHENMFWYRQDPGLGLRLIYFSYDVKMKEKGDIPEGYSVSREKKERFSLILESASTNQTSMYLCASSRRDSPMWEQYFGPGTRLTVT.

This clonotype was detected only a few times. The chain uses TRBV28 and TRBJ2-6; D may be TRBD2 (6 bases). With 4 bases removed from V and 4 bases from J, the gap between germline ends came to 23 bases. CDR3 length: 19 amino acids. Germline V CDR1 and CDR2: MDHEN, SYDVKM. The CDR3 DNA reads as TGTGCCAGCAGTTCCTCGCGCGGGAAAATAGCGTCGGGGGCCAACGTCCTGACTTTC. Its protein product is CASSSSRGKIASGANVLTF.

This clonotype was seen repeatedly, ten times or more. This chain connects TRBV6-2 or TRBV6-3 to TRBJ1-2, with D possibly TRBD1 on 6 matching bases. V lost 7 bases, J lost 6 bases, and 12 bases lay in between. From germline, CDR1 is MNHEY and CDR2 SVGEGT. CDR3 length equals 12 residues. The CDR3, as DNA: TGTGCCAGCAACTCCTGGGGGCATGGCTACACCTTC. Protein sequence: CASNSWGHGYTF.

The chain recombines TRBV27 with TRBJ1-6, with unresolved D. V was shortened by 3 bases and J by 9 bases, with 18 bases between the two germline ends. The CDR3 totals 16 residues. The germline V gene encodes CDR1 MNHEY and CDR2 SMNVEV (reference sequence). CDR3 sequence: CASSFMGLTLVSPLHF. Here the CDR3 DNA reads TGTGCCAGCAGTTTCATGGGTTTGACGTTGGTTTCACCCCTCCACTTT.

This clonotype turned up a few times. The chain employs TRBV7-9 and TRBJ2-5, with a tentative D call TRBD2 (6 bases). Trimming left V 5 bases short and J 4 bases short, with 14 bases between. CDR1 and CDR2 from the germline V gene are SEHNR and FQNEAQ (reference sequence). There are 14 residues in the CDR3. The chain's CDR3 is CASSTRTGVETQYF. The CDR3 region has the DNA TGTGCCAGCAGCACCCGGACGGGGGTAGAGACCCAGTACTTC.

This clonotype was seen a single time. The chain combines TRBV20-1 with TRBJ1-6; D perhaps matches TRBD1 (6 bases). Trimming left V 3 bases short and J 0 bases short, with 15 bases between. The CDR3 is 17 amino acids. Germline V gene sequence: CDR1 DFQATT, CDR2 SNEGSKA (reference sequence). CDR3 DNA: TGCAGTGCTAGCCGAACAGGGACGGGCTCCTATAATTCACCCCTCCACTTT. Its translation: CSASRTGTGSYNSPLHF.

The gene calls are TRBV6-5 and TRBJ2-1; unclear D gene. The CDR3 is 15 residues long. Germline loops: CDR1 MNHEY, CDR2 SVGAGI. Deletions cut 7 bases from V and 0 bases from J, with 13 bases between. CDR3 in DNA: TGTGCCAGCAATACGTTGTCTAGCTCCTACAATGAGCAGTTCTTC. This translates into CASNTLSSSYNEQFF.

This chain joins TRBV30 and TRBJ2-1, with no clear D. The CDR3 totals 12 residues. V lost 4 bases to trimming and J lost 5 bases, with 9 bases between them. From germline, CDR1 is GTSNPN and CDR2 SVGIG (reference sequence). In nucleotides, the CDR3 is TGTGCCTGGAACTCGAGAAACAATGAGCAGTTCTTC. Translating gives CAWNSRNNEQFF.

The J gene is TRBJ2-3, the V gene TRBV20-1; D unresolved. Germline V gene data show CDR1 as DFQATT and CDR2 as SNEGSKA (reference sequence). CDR3 length: 12 residues. The V end lost 3 bases, the J end lost 3 bases, and 7 bases lay between the germline ends. The DNA for the CDR3 is TGCAGTGCTAGGGGAATAACAGATACGCAGTATTTT. It codes for CSARGITDTQYF.

This rearrangement joins TRBV19 to TRBJ1-2; D might be TRBD1 (5 bases). The CDR3 runs 15 residues. V lost 2 bases and J lost 2, with 12 bases in between. From germline, CDR1 is LNHDA and CDR2 SQIVND (reference sequence). CDR3 loop: CASSIPGHGNYGYTF. The CDR3 DNA is TGTGCCAGTAGTATACCTGGACACGGAAACTATGGCTACACCTTC.

The J gene is TRBJ2-7, the V gene TRBV18; 9 bases map to TRBD1. V dropped 4 bases and J dropped 7; count of bases not matched to a gene: 8. In germline, CDR1 is KGHSH, CDR2 LQKENI. This CDR3 spans 14 amino acids. CDR3 sequence: CASSQQGAPGEQYF. CDR3 sequence (DNA): TGTGCCAGCTCACAACAGGGGGCACCGGGTGAGCAGTACTTC.

In its sample, this clonotype was seen many times. V is TRBV7-2 and J is TRBJ1-1, with TRBD1 identical over 8 bases. Germline lookup yields CDR1 SGHTA and CDR2 FQGNSA. CDR3 length: 14 amino acids. J was trimmed by 5 bases and V by 0 bases; bases with no gene match: 2. The CDR3 region has the DNA TGTGCCAGCAGCTTAGCCCAGGGGGCGACTGAAGCTTTCTTT. It is translated as CASSLAQGATEAFF.